This TCR beta chain was recovered during a study of OX40 agonist ivuxolimab in advanced cancers. This CDR3 has 16 residues. The V gene end was trimmed by 0 bases and the J gene end by 5 bases; junction bases not matched to a gene: 7. The V gene's germline CDR1 is SGDLS and CDR2 YYNGEE. Study-level findings and limits: CD8+ T cells (on average) carried more expanded clones than CD4+ T cells.

With regard to this clone: The antigen is unknown.

Sequenced by immunoSEQ multiplex PCR; TCRdb stores in-frame clones only, minus some. The repertoire consists of roughly 67,000 clones, with approximately 80% occurring once and the leading ten covering 5.5% to 6%. The chain combines TRBV9 with TRBJ2-1; 8 positions match TRBD2. This TCR was sampled from an adult with an advanced solid tumor such as melanoma, head and neck, liver or kidney cancer. The sample consisted of CD4+ or CD8+ T cells sorted from blood, taken in a trial of the OX40 agonist ivuxolimab. Here the CDR3 reads CASSVGWERGNNEQFF. The CDR3 region has the DNA TGTGCCAGCAGCGTAGGTTGGGAGCGGGGGAACAATGAGCAGTTCTTC.